The present T cell receptor (beta chain) was sequenced within a study of shared clonotypes between healthy human individuals. Of note for this clone: What it recognizes is unknown.

Study-wide findings and caveats: The study's rarefaction showed incomplete sorted-subset sequencing despite large depth.

Some clones are missing from TCRdb's copy, which holds only in-frame ones; the method was immunoSEQ multiplex PCR. The repertoire holds some 2.1 million clones, with roughly 95% as singletons. The naive CD8 subset, CD45RO-negative cells positively selected for CCR7, excluded terminally differentiated effector memory CD45RA+ cells. Sequencing was done on a sample of naive CD8+ T cells from PBMCs. This TCR came from a man in his late teens or twenties in good health. Some clones in this sample may be carry-over from other donors' samples.

The CDR3: CASSALGGAFF. For the CDR3, the DNA is TGTGCCAGCAGTGCTTTAGGGGGTGCTTTCTTT. The rearrangement links TRBV6-1 to TRBJ1-1, with a tentative D call TRBD1 (6 bases). Germline-derived CDR1 and CDR2 are MNHNS and SASEGT. This CDR3 has 11 amino acids. Trimming cost V 4 bases and J 11 bases, with 11 bases left between them.